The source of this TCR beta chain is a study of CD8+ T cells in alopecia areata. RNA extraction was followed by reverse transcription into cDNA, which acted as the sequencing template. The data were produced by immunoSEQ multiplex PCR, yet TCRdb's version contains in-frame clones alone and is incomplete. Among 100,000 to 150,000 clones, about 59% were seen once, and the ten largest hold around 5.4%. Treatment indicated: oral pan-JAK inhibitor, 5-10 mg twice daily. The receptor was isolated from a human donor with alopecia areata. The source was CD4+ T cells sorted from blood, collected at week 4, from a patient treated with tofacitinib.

The CDR3 spells CAWSKTGGPMGNEQFF. DNA of the CDR3: TGTGCCTGGAGTAAAACGGGAGGGCCTATGGGGAATGAGCAGTTCTTC. V gene TRBV30 combines with J gene TRBJ2-1, with 8 bases aligning to TRBD2. CDR1 is GTSNPN, CDR2 SVGIG, per germline (reference sequence). There are 16 residues in the CDR3. Trimming cost V 2 bases and J 7 bases; bases outside gene matches: 13.